A selection of T cell receptor beta chains follows, all from one sample in a study of blood T cell repertoires in COVID-19. The table came from immunoSEQ multiplex PCR; TCRdb's copy has only in-frame clones and leaves some out. The sample has about 170,000 clones, roughly 90% seen once. Sequencing was done on a sample of peripheral blood. These receptors were collected from a man over 45 with acute or convalescent COVID-19. Each CDR3 is given with its conserved first and last residue. The D gene is left open where the match is weak. Clone size, where shown, is once, few, many, or a class for clones that have expanded.

clone size,CDR3 length,V gene,J gene,D gene,CDR3 protein,CDR3 DNA
-,17,TRBV11-2,TRBJ2-7,TRBD2,CASSLAPGTSGTYEQYF,TGTGCCAGCAGCTTAGCCCCCGGGACTAGCGGGACCTACGAGCAGTACTTC
once,14,TRBV6-5,TRBJ1-5,-,CASSLDYSNQPQHF,TGTGCCAGCAGTTTGGACTATAGCAATCAGCCCCAGCATTTT
once,16,TRBV19,TRBJ1-5,-,CASSIGIRGSNQPQHF,TGTGCCAGTAGTATAGGGATCAGGGGCAGTAACCAGCCCCAGCATTTT
-,18,TRBV5-4,TRBJ2-1,TRBD2,CASSLETSGRSSYNEQFF,TGTGCCAGCAGCCTCGAAACTAGCGGGAGGAGCTCCTACAATGAGCAGTTCTTC
once,15,TRBV9,TRBJ2-2,TRBD2,CASSVTGGPSGELFF,TGTGCCAGCAGCGTAACGGGGGGGCCGTCCGGGGAGCTGTTTTTT
once,15,TRBV7-2,TRBJ2-1,TRBD2,CANRRESGGASEQFF,TGTGCCAACCGCCGGGAGAGCGGGGGGGCCAGTGAGCAGTTCTTC
-,16,TRBV7-2,TRBJ1-1,-,CASSLQPAAMNTEAFF,TGTGCCAGCAGCTTACAGCCCGCGGCTATGAACACTGAAGCTTTCTTT
-,18,TRBV28,TRBJ1-6,TRBD1,CASNEGAQVVSGNSPLHF,TGTGCCAGCAATGAGGGGGCGCAGGTAGTATCGGGAAATTCACCCCTCCACTTT
-,13,TRBV10-3,TRBJ2-1,-,CAISESHGDEQFF,TGTGCCATCAGTGAGTCGCACGGGGATGAGCAGTTCTTC
-,14,TRBV5-6,TRBJ1-2,TRBD1,CASSLYYRGYGYTF,TGTGCCAGCAGCTTGTATTACAGGGGCTATGGCTACACCTTC
-,13,TRBV7-9,TRBJ2-1,-,CASSLIMENEQFF,TGTGCCAGCAGCTTAATTATGGAGAATGAGCAGTTCTTC
-,15,TRBV3-1/TRBV3-2,TRBJ2-7,TRBD1,CASSEGTGGFSEQYF,TGTGCCAGCAGCGAGGGGACAGGGGGATTCTCCGAGCAGTACTTC
-,13,TRBV7-9,TRBJ2-3,-,CASSLPGEDTQYF,TGTGCCAGCAGCTTACCGGGGGAAGATACGCAGTATTTT
-,13,TRBV28,TRBJ2-3,-,CAGPRGGIDTQYF,TGTGCCGGTCCAAGGGGGGGAATAGATACGCAGTATTTT
-,17,TRBV10-3,TRBJ1-1,TRBD1,CAISDREPGQGLSEAFF,TGTGCCATCAGTGACCGAGAACCGGGACAGGGGCTGTCTGAAGCTTTCTTT
-,16,TRBV5-4,TRBJ2-1,TRBD2,CASSLGLASGRYEQFF,TGTGCCAGCAGCTTGGGATTGGCGAGCGGGAGGTACGAGCAGTTCTTC
few,16,TRBV7-8,TRBJ2-7,TRBD2,CASSLVKTSGSPEQYF,TGTGCCAGCAGCTTAGTGAAGACTAGCGGGTCGCCCGAGCAGTACTTC